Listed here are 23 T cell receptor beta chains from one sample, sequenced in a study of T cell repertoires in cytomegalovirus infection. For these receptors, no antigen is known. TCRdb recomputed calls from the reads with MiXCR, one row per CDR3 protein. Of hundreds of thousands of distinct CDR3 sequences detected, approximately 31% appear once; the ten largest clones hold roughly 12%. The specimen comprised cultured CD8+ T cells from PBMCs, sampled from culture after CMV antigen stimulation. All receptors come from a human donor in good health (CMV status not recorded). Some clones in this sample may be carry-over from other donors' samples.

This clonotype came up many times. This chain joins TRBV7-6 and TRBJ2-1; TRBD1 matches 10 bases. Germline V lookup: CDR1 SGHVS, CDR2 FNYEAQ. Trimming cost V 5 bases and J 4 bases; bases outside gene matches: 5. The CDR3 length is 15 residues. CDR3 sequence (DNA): TGTGCCAGCAGCCCACGGACAGGGGGATACAATGAGCAGTTCTTC. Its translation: CASSPRTGGYNEQFF.

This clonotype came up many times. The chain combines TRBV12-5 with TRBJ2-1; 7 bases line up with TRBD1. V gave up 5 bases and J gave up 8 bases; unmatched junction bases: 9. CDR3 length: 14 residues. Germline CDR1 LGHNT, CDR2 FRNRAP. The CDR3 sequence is CASGPTEGADEQFF. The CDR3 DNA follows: TGTGCTAGTGGTCCAACCGAGGGGGCCGATGAGCAGTTCTTC.

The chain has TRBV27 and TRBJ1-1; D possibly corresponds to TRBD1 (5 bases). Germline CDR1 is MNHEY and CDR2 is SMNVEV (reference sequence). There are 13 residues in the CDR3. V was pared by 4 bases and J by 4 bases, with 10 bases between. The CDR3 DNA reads TGTGCCAGCAGTTCGAACCAGGGCACTGAAGCTTTCTTT. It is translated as CASSSNQGTEAFF.

The CDR3 DNA is TGTGCCAGCAGTTTCTCAGGGACAGGGGGATACGAGACCCAGTACTTC. It yields the protein CASSFSGTGGYETQYF. V gene TRBV27 combines with J gene TRBJ2-5, with 11 bases lining up with TRBD1. Trimming took 3 bases from V and 5 from J; bases not matched to a gene: 8. The CDR3 spans 16 residues. Germline V lookup: CDR1 MNHEY, CDR2 SMNVEV (reference sequence).

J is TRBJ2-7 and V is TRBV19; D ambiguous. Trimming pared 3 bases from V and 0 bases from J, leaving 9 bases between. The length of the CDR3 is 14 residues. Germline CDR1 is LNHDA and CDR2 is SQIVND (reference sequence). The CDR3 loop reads CASSISSSSYEQYV. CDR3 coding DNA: TGTGCCAGTAGTATCTCGTCCAGCTCCTACGAGCAGTACGTC.

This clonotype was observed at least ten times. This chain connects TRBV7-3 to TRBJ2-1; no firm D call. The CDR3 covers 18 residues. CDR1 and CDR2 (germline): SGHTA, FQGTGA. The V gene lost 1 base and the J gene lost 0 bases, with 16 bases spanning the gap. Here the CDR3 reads CASSLKGGLLSSYNEQFF. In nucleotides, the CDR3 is TGTGCCAGCAGCTTAAAAGGCGGTCTCTTAAGCTCCTACAATGAGCAGTTCTTC.

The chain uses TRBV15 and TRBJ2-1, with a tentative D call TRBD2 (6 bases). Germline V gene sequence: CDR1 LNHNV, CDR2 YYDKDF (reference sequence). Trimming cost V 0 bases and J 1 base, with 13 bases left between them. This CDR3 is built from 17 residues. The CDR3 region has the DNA TGTGCCACCAGCAGAGATCTTGGCGGGGTGTCCTACAATGAGCAGTTCTTC. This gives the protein CATSRDLGGVSYNEQFF.

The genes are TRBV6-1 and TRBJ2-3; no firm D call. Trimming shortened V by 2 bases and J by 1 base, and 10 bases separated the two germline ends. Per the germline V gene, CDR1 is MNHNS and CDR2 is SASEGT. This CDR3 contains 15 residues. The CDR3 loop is CASSERDTRTDTQYF. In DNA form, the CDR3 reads TGTGCCAGCAGTGAACGAGACACCCGCACAGATACGCAGTATTTT.

The CDR3 sequence is CASSPTPGGSLYEQYF. The CDR3 bases are TGTGCCAGCAGCCCTACCCCGGGGGGTTCTCTCTACGAGCAGTACTTC. The V call is TRBV14, the J call TRBJ2-7; TRBD2 agrees at 7 bases. CDR1 and CDR2 from the germline V gene are SGHDN and FVKESK. Trimming at V came to 4 bases and at J to 3 bases, leaving 12 bases not matched to a gene. The CDR3 is 16 residues long. Based on the CDR3 plus reference TRBV14 and TRBJ2-7, the full variable domain is EAGVTQFPSHSVIEKGQTVTLRCDPISGHDNLYWYRRVMGKEIKFLLHFVKESKQDESGMPNNRFLAERTGGTYSTLKVQPAELEDSGVYFCASSPTPGGSLYEQYFGPGTRLTVT.

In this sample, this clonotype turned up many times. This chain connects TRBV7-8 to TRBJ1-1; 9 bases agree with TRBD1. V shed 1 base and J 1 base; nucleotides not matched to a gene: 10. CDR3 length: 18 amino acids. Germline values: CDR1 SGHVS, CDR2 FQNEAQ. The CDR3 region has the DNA TGTGCCAGCAGCTTAGTCGGAGGACCACAGGGGGCGAACACTGAAGCTTTCTTT. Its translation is CASSLVGGPQGANTEAFF.

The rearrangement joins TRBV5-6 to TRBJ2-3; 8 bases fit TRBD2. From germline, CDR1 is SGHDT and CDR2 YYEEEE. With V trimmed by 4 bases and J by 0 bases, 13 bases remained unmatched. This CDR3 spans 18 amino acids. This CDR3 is CASSVPGTSRRSTDTQYF. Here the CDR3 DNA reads TGTGCCAGCAGCGTCCCCGGGACTAGTCGGCGGAGCACAGATACGCAGTATTTT.

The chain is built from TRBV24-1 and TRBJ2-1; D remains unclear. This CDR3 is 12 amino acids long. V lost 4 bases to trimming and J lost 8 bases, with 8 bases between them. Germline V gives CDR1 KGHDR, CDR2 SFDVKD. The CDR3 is CATSDSLDEQFF. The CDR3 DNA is TGTGCCACCAGTGACTCCCTGGATGAGCAGTTCTTC.

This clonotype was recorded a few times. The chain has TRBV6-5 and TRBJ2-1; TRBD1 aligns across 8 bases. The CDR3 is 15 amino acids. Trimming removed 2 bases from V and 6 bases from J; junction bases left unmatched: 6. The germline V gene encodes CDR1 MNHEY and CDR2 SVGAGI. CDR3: CASSYSQGASNEQFF. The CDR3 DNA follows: TGTGCCAGCAGTTACAGTCAGGGGGCGTCCAATGAGCAGTTCTTC.

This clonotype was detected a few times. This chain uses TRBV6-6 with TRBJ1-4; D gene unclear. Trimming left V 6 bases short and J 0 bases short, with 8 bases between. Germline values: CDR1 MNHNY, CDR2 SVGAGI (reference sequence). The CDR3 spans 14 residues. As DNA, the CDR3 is TGTGCCAGCAGCCCGAAAGCAACTAATGAAAAACTGTTTTTT. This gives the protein CASSPKATNEKLFF.

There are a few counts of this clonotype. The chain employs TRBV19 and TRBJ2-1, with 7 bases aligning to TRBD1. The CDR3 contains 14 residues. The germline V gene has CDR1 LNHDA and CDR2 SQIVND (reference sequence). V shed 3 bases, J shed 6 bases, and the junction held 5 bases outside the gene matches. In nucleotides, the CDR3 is TGTGCCAGTAGTATGGAGACAGGGCCCAATGAGCAGTTCTTC. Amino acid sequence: CASSMETGPNEQFF.

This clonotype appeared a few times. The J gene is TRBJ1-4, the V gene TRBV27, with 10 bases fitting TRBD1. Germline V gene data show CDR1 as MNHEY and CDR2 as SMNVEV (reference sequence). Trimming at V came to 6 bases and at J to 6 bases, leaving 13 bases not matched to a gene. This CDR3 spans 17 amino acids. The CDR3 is CASSAGTGELGDEKLFF. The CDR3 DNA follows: TGTGCCAGCAGCGCCGGGACAGGGGAGTTGGGGGATGAAAAACTGTTTTTT.

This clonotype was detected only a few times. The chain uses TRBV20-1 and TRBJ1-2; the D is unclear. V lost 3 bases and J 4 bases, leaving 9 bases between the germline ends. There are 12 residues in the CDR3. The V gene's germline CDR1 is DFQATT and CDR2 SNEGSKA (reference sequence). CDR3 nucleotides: TGCAGTGCTAGTAATCGACCCTATGGCTACACCTTC. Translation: CSASNRPYGYTF.

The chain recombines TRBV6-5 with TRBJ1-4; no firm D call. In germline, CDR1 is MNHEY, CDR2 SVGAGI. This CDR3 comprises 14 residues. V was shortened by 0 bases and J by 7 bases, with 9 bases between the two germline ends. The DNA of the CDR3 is TGTGCCAGCAGTTACTCCGGAGTGATTGAAAAACTGTTTTTT. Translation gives CASSYSGVIEKLFF.

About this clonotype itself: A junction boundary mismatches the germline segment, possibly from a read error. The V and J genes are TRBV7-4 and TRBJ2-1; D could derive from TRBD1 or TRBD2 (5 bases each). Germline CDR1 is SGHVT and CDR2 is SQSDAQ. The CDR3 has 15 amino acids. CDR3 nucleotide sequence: TGTACCAGCAGCCCTGGGACCGGGTATTACAATGAGCAGTTCTTC. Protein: CTSSPGTGYYNEQFF.

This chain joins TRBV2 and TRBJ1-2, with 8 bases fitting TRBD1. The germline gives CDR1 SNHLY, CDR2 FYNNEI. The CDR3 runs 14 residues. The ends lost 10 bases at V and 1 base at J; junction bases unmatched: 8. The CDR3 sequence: CAIPTGEGNYGYTF. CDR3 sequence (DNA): TGTGCCATTCCGACAGGGGAAGGTAACTATGGCTACACCTTC.

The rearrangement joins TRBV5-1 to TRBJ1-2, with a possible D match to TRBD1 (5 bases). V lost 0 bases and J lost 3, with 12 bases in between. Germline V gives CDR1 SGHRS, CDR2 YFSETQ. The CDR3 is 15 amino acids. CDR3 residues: CASSLGTGTHYGYTF. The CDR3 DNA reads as TGCGCCAGCAGCTTGGGGACCGGGACTCACTATGGCTACACCTTC.

CDR3: CSVVTDTTSSYEQYF. In DNA form, the CDR3 reads TGCAGCGTTGTAACGGACACAACAAGCTCCTACGAGCAGTACTTC. The chain combines TRBV29-1 with TRBJ2-7; D is perhaps TRBD1 (5 bases). V was shortened by 4 bases and J by 0 bases, with 16 bases between the two germline ends. Germline assignment: CDR1 SQVTM and CDR2 ANQGSEA. The CDR3 runs to 15 residues.

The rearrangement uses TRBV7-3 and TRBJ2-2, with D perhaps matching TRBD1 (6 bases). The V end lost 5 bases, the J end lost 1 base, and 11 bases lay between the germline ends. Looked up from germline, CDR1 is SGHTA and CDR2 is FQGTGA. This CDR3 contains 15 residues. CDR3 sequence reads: CASSPPGQNTGELFF. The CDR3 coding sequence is TGTGCCAGCAGCCCCCCGGGACAGAACACCGGGGAGCTGTTTTTT.